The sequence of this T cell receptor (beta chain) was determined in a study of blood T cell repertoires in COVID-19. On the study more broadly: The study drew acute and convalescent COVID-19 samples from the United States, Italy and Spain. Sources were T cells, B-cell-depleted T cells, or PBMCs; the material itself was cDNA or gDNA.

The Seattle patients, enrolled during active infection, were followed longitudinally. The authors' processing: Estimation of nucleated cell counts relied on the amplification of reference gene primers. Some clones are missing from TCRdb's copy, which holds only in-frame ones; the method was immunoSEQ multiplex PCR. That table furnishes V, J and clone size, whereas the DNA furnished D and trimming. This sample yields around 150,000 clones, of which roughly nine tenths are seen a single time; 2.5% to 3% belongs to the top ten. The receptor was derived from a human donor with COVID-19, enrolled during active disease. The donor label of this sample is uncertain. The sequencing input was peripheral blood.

CDR3 bases: TGCAGCGTTGAAGGTACAGAGACTACGAACACCGGGGAGCTGTTTTTT. This encodes CSVEGTETTNTGELFF. This chain uses TRBV29-1 with TRBJ2-2; D perhaps matches TRBD2 (5 bases). The CDR3 length is 16 residues. V was clipped by 1 base and J by 0 bases, with 12 bases between them. Germline assignment: CDR1 SQVTM and CDR2 ANQGSEA.